Listed below are T cell receptor beta chains from one sample, sequenced in a study of blood T cell repertoires in COVID-19. TCRdb's copy holds only in-frame clones and misses some; the assay was immunoSEQ multiplex PCR. This table has fewer than 350,000 clones, about 87% appearing once. Sample: peripheral blood. Receptors originate from a man aged 30-40 years with COVID-19, enrolled during active disease. CDR3s include the opening cysteine and the closing phenylalanine or tryptophan. The order of the fields is J gene, D gene, V gene, CDR3 protein, CDR3 DNA. A D gene is named only where the DNA matches it firmly.

j_call: TRBJ2-2; d_call: -; v_call: TRBV9; cdr3_aa: CASSVESVGELFF; cdr3_nt: TGTGCCAGCAGCGTAGAGAGCGTCGGGGAGCTGTTTTTT
j_call: TRBJ2-7; d_call: TRBD1; v_call: TRBV11-1; cdr3_aa: CASSLPDRPSYEQYF; cdr3_nt: TGTGCCAGCAGCTTGCCGGACAGGCCCTCCTACGAGCAGTACTTC
j_call: TRBJ1-4; d_call: TRBD1; v_call: TRBV6-2/TRBV6-3; cdr3_aa: CASSDRDSATNEKLFF; cdr3_nt: TGTGCCAGCAGTGACCGGGACAGTGCAACTAATGAAAAACTGTTTTTT
j_call: TRBJ1-2; d_call: TRBD1; v_call: TRBV15; cdr3_aa: CATSRTGFRGYTF; cdr3_nt: TGTGCCACCAGCAGGACAGGGTTCCGTGGCTACACCTTC
j_call: TRBJ1-6; d_call: TRBD1; v_call: TRBV6-1; cdr3_aa: CASSDQDRLSYNSPLHF; cdr3_nt: TGTGCCAGCAGTGACCAGGACAGGCTCTCCTATAATTCACCCCTCCACTTT
j_call: TRBJ1-6; d_call: -; v_call: TRBV5-4; cdr3_aa: CASTQLQGVNSPLHF; cdr3_nt: TGTGCCAGCACCCAGTTACAGGGAGTTAATTCACCCCTCCACTTT
j_call: TRBJ2-7; d_call: TRBD1; v_call: TRBV28; cdr3_aa: CASSPPTGGYEQYF; cdr3_nt: TGTGCCAGCAGTCCTCCGACAGGGGGATATGAGCAGTACTTC
j_call: TRBJ2-3; d_call: -; v_call: TRBV28; cdr3_aa: CASITAGRLFGRTDTQYF; cdr3_nt: TGTGCCAGCATTACGGCGGGACGCCTCTTTGGTCGCACAGATACGCAGTATTTT
j_call: TRBJ2-5; d_call: -; v_call: TRBV11-2; cdr3_aa: CASSPGFFTETQYF; cdr3_nt: TGTGCCAGCAGCCCAGGATTTTTCACAGAGACCCAGTACTTC
j_call: TRBJ1-6; d_call: TRBD1; v_call: TRBV18; cdr3_aa: CASSPGQASPLHF; cdr3_nt: TGTGCCAGCTCTCCCGGACAGGCGTCACCCCTCCACTTT